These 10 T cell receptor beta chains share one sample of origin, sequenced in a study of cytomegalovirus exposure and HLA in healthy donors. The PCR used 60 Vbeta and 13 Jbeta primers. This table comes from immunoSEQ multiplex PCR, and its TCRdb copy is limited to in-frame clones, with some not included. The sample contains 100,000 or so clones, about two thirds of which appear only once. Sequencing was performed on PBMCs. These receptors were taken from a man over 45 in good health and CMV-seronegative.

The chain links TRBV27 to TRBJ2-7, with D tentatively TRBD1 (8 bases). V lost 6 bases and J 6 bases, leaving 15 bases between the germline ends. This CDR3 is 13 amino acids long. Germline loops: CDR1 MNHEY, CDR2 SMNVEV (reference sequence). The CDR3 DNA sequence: TGTGCCAGCAGGGCCACAGGGGGGGGCGAGCAGTACTTC. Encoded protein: CASRATGGGEQYF.

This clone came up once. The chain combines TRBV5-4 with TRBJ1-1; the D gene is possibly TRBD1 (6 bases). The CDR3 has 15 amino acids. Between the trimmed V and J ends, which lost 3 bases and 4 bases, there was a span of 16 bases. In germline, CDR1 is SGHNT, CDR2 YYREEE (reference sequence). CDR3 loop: CASSYRAAGTTEAFF. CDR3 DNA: TGTGCCAGCAGCTACAGGGCCGCCGGAACCACTGAAGCTTTCTTT.

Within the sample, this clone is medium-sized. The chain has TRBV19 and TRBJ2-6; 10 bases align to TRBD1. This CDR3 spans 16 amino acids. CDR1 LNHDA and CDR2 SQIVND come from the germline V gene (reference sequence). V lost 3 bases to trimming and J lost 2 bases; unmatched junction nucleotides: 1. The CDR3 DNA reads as TGTGCCAGTAGTATGACAGGGGGCACTGGGGCCAACGTCCTGACTTTC. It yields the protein CASSMTGGTGANVLTF.

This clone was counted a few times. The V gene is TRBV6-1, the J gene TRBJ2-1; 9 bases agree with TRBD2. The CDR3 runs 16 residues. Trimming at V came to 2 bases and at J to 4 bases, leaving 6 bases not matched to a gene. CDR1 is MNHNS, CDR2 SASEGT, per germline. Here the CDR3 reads CASSERRGGRYNEQFF. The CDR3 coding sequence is TGTGCCAGCAGTGAACGGCGGGGGGGCCGGTACAATGAGCAGTTCTTC.

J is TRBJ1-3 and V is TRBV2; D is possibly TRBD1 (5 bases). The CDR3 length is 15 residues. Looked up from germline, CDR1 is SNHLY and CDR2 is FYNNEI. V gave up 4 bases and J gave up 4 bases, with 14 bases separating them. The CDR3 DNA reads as TGTGCCAGCAGTGCACCAGGGAAAACAGGAAACACCATATATTTT. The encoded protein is CASSAPGKTGNTIYF.

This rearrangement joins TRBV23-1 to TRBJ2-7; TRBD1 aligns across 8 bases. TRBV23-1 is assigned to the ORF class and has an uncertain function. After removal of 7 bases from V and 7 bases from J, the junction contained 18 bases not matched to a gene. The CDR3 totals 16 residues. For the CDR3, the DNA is TGCGCCAGCAACGCATACTCAGGGGGCGTGAATGAAGAGCAGTACTTC. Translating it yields CASNAYSGGVNEEQYF.

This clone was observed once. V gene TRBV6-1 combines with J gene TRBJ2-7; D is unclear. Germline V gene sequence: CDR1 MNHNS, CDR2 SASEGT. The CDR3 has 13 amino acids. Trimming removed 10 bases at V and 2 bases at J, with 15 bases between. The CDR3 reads CATLSPIAYEQYF. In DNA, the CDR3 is TGTGCCACCCTAAGCCCTATAGCCTACGAGCAGTACTTC.

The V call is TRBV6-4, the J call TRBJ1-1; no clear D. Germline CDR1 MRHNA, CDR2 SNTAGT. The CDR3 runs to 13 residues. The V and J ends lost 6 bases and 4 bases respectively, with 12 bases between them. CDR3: CASRAGLSTEAFF. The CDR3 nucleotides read TGTGCCAGCAGGGCAGGTTTGAGCACTGAAGCTTTCTTT.

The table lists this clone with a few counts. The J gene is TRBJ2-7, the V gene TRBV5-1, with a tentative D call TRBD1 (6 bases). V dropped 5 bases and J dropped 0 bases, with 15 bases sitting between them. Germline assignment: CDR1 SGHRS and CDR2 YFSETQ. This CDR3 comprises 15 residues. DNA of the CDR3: TGCGCCAGCAGTAGAGGGGGAACCAGCTCCTACGAGCAGTACTTC. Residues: CASSRGGTSSYEQYF.

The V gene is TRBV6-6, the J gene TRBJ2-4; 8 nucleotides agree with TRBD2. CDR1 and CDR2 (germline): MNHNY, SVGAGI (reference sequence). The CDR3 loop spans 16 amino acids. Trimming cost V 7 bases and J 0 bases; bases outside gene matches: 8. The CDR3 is CASTGLAGLAKNIQYF. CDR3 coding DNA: TGTGCCAGCACGGGGCTAGCGGGTCTAGCCAAAAACATTCAGTACTTC.